The 2 T cell receptor beta chains listed next were all sequenced from one sample in a study of chemoradiotherapy in HPV16-positive cancers. Clones were sequenced by immunoSEQ multiplex PCR, and TCRdb holds only the in-frame ones, with some missing. This table holds fewer than 2,500 clones, about four fifths found once. Sequencing was performed on tumor tissue, taken from a patient who underwent chemoradiotherapy. These receptors were taken from a human donor with HPV-associated anogenital cancer.

The V gene is TRBV27, the J gene TRBJ1-1, with unresolved D. There are 16 residues in the CDR3. Germline V gene sequence: CDR1 MNHEY, CDR2 SMNVEV (reference sequence). V was pared by 10 bases and J by 1 base, with 22 bases between. The CDR3 sequence: CATPGSLIDPNTEAFF. The CDR3 nucleotides read TGTGCCACCCCCGGCTCCTTAATCGACCCGAACACTGAAGCTTTCTTT.

This chain uses TRBV6-5 with TRBJ1-2; TRBD1 matches 7 bases. From germline, CDR1 is MNHEY and CDR2 SVGAGI. The V segment lost 4 bases and the J segment 8 bases; nucleotides outside the gene matches: 4. This CDR3 comprises 12 residues. CDR3: CASSSGGGGYTF. The CDR3 DNA is TGTGCCAGCAGTTCAGGGGGTGGAGGCTACACCTTC.